These 8 T cell receptor beta chains came from one sample sequenced in a study of blood T cell repertoires in COVID-19. Sequenced by immunoSEQ multiplex PCR; TCRdb stores in-frame clones only, minus some. This table has almost 250,000 clones, about 82% appearing once. Sequencing was performed on PBMCs or T cells enriched from blood (not recorded which). Receptors originate from a woman in her fifties or sixties with acute COVID-19.

This chain joins TRBV7-3 and TRBJ1-3, with D perhaps matching TRBD1 (6 bases). Germline assignment: CDR1 SGHTA and CDR2 FQGTGA. Trimming took 5 bases from V and 2 from J, leaving 13 bases between them. CDR3 size: 15 residues. CDR3 in DNA: TGTGCCAGCAGCCTTACAGGGTTACCTGGAAACACCATATATTTT. Translation gives CASSLTGLPGNTIYF. The whole variable domain, filled in from reference TRBV7-3 and TRBJ1-3, reads GAGVSQTPSNKVTEKGKYVELRCDPISGHTALYWYRQSLGQGPEFLIYFQGTGAADDSGLPNDRFFAVRPEGSVSTLKIQRTERGDSAVYLCASSLTGLPGNTIYFGEGSWLTVV.

This chain uses TRBV7-6 with TRBJ1-4; D possibly corresponds to TRBD1 (5 bases). Trimming removed 1 base from V and 7 bases from J, with 10 bases in between. The CDR3 has 14 amino acids. Germline V gene lookup returns CDR1 SGHVS and CDR2 FNYEAQ. This CDR3 reads CASSLGRGAEKLFF. The CDR3 DNA reads as TGTGCCAGCAGCTTAGGTCGCGGGGCTGAAAAACTGTTTTTT.

The V and J genes are TRBV15 and TRBJ2-5, with D perhaps TRBD2 (6 bases). V lost 6 bases and J lost 1, with 15 bases in between. The CDR3 is 15 residues long. Germline CDR1 reads LNHNV; CDR2 reads YYDKDF (reference sequence). CDR3 in amino acids: CATRTEEGLQETQYF. As DNA, the CDR3 is TGTGCCACCAGGACCGAGGAGGGGCTCCAAGAGACCCAGTACTTC.

This chain connects TRBV28 to TRBJ1-6; unclear D gene. The ends were cut back, 7 bases at V and 2 bases at J, with 18 bases in the middle. CDR1 and CDR2 from the germline V gene are MDHEN and SYDVKM. The length of the CDR3 is 17 residues. DNA for the CDR3: TGTGCCAGCAAGTCAGGCACACAGAGGGCCTATAATTCACCCCTCCACTTT. Translating it yields CASKSGTQRAYNSPLHF.

This clone came up once. The chain carries TRBV30 and TRBJ2-7, with 8 bases fitting TRBD1. The CDR3 extends over 15 amino acids. J gave up 0 bases and V 3 bases, and 7 bases lay outside the gene matches. Germline V lookup: CDR1 GTSNPN, CDR2 SVGIG (reference sequence). The CDR3 reads CAWSVGQGTSYEQYF. CDR3 coding DNA: TGTGCCTGGAGCGTCGGACAGGGAACCTCCTACGAGCAGTACTTC.

This sequence joins TRBV4-1 and TRBJ1-2; 10 bases align to TRBD1. The germline gives CDR1 MGHRA, CDR2 YSYEKL. The V gene end was trimmed by 2 bases and the J gene end by 7 bases; junction bases not matched to a gene: 4. The CDR3 is 14 residues long. The CDR3 DNA follows: TGCGCCAGCAGCCAACTGACAGGGGGCAGTGGCTACACCTTC. Protein product: CASSQLTGGSGYTF.

The chain is built from TRBV11-2 and TRBJ1-2; TRBD1 matches 7 bases. Looked up from germline, CDR1 is SGHAT and CDR2 is FQNNGV. Unmatched junction bases numbered 5, after V lost 5 bases and J lost 8 bases. CDR3 size: 12 residues. The CDR3 region is CASSDRARGYTF. The CDR3 nucleotides read TGTGCCAGCAGCGACAGGGCTCGCGGCTACACCTTC.

This chain uses TRBV30 with TRBJ1-4; no clear D. V dropped 4 bases and J dropped 5 bases, with 11 bases sitting between them. The CDR3 has 13 residues. Germline assignment: CDR1 GTSNPN and CDR2 SVGIG (reference sequence). The CDR3 loop reads CAWNDGGNEKLFF. The CDR3 DNA reads as TGTGCCTGGAATGACGGAGGAAATGAAAAACTGTTTTTT.